The entry below describes one T cell receptor beta chain. Its target is unknown. This sample is drawn from a study of metastatic and nonmetastatic thyroid tumors. Study details: A comparison of repertoires was made across blood and tumor or nodule tissue from malignant and benign thyroid patients. The study's findings and limits: In blood and tumor, TCR beta diversity was reportedly significantly higher in malignant thyroid tumors than in benign nodules.

Prior to thyroid surgery, none of the patients had received any treatment. TCRdb reprocessed the PCR reads using MiXCR. Found here are 3,600 or so clones, 30% to 40% of them singletons; the top ten hold 30% to 35%. CDR1 SGHAT and CDR2 FQNNGV come from the germline V gene. Trimming stripped 5 bases from V and 2 bases from J, with 10 bases between. CDR3 length equals 13 residues. The sequence was collected from a male donor with papillary thyroid cancer or a benign thyroid nodule (not recorded which). Some clones in this sample may be carry-over from other donors' samples. The source material was adjacent normal tissue. The rearrangement uses TRBV11-2 and TRBJ2-7, with D perhaps matching TRBD1 (6 bases). The CDR3 loop is CASSLGTTYEQYF. CDR3 DNA: TGTGCCAGCAGCCTCGGGACAACCTACGAGCAGTACTTC.